A selection of T cell receptor beta chains follows, all from one sample in a study of blood T cell repertoires in COVID-19. Only in-frame clones appear in the TCRdb table, and some are missing; sequencing was by immunoSEQ multiplex PCR. In the table there are approximately 260,000 clones, approximately 79% of which are singletons. Input material: peripheral blood. The receptors were sampled from a woman of 80 years or more with active or convalescent COVID-19. Both conserved end residues are part of each CDR3. Fields, in order: clone size, J gene, V gene, D gene, CDR3 protein, CDR3 DNA. D genes are given only for firm matches. Clone size is given for some rows only: seen once, a few or many times, or a class if the clone is expanded.

. | TRBJ1-2 | TRBV18 | . | CASSPQAPGDGYTF | TGTGCCAGCTCACCACAGGCGCCGGGGGATGGCTACACCTTC
. | TRBJ1-2 | TRBV5-1 | TRBD1 | CASSLGDRGRYGYTF | TGCGCCAGCAGCTTGGGGGACAGGGGGCGTTATGGCTACACCTTC
few | TRBJ1-1 | TRBV5-6 | TRBD1 | CASSLQGGTGDLNTEAFF | TGTGCCAGCAGCTTGCAGGGAGGGACAGGGGATTTGAACACTGAAGCTTTCTTT
. | TRBJ2-2 | TRBV5-1 | . | CASSLAQGTGPGELFF | TGCGCCAGCAGCTTGGCTCAGGGGACGGGTCCCGGGGAGCTGTTTTTT
few | TRBJ2-5 | TRBV27 | TRBD2 | CASSLTIPGLAGAGETQYF | TGTGCCAGCAGTTTAACAATTCCGGGACTAGCGGGGGCAGGAGAGACCCAGTACTTC
. | TRBJ1-1 | TRBV6-5 | . | CASIPRGGGDTEAFF | TGTGCCAGCATCCCCCGCGGGGGTGGGGACACTGAAGCTTTCTTT
few | TRBJ1-5 | TRBV28 | . | CASSFSFSRGGQPQHF | TGTGCCAGCAGTTTTTCGTTCAGCCGTGGGGGGCAGCCCCAGCATTTT
. | TRBJ1-1 | TRBV18 | TRBD1 | CASSEDRGITEAFF | TGTGCCAGCTCGGAGGACAGGGGGATTACTGAAGCTTTCTTT
. | TRBJ1-1 | TRBV3-1/TRBV3-2 | . | CASSQLTGRAEAFF | TGTGCCAGCAGCCAGCTCACAGGGAGGGCTGAAGCTTTCTTT
. | TRBJ1-5 | TRBV2 | TRBD1 | CASKEQGVRNQPQHF | TGTGCCAGCAAGGAACAGGGGGTGAGGAATCAGCCCCAGCATTTT
. | TRBJ2-3 | TRBV24-1 | TRBD1 | CATSGSTKGTGESTDTQYF | TGTGCCACCAGTGGTAGCACGAAAGGGACAGGGGAATCCACAGATACGCAGTATTTT
. | TRBJ2-7 | TRBV18 | TRBD2 | CASSSGLAGGGDEQYF | TGTGCCAGCTCATCAGGACTAGCGGGAGGTGGAGACGAGCAGTACTTC
few | TRBJ2-7 | TRBV28 | TRBD1 | CASPPGTGFYEQYF | TGTGCCAGCCCCCCCGGGACAGGCTTCTACGAGCAGTACTTC
few | TRBJ1-5 | TRBV6-1 | . | CASSESGGWNQPQHF | TGTGCCAGCAGTGAATCCGGGGGTTGGAATCAGCCCCAGCATTTT
. | TRBJ2-1 | TRBV30 | TRBD2 | CAWSPGRGGYNEQFF | TGTGCCTGGAGCCCCGGGCGGGGGGGATACAATGAGCAGTTCTTC
. | TRBJ1-1 | TRBV24-1 | . | CATRGLANTEAFF | TGTGCCACCAGGGGCCTCGCGAACACTGAAGCTTTCTTT
. | TRBJ1-2 | TRBV20-1 | TRBD1 | CSASNRGRGYTF | TGCAGTGCTAGTAACAGGGGGCGGGGCTACACCTTC
. | TRBJ1-5 | TRBV11-2 | TRBD1 | CASSLAGGGNQPQHF | TGTGCCAGCAGCTTAGCAGGGGGTGGCAATCAGCCCCAGCATTTT
. | TRBJ2-5 | TRBV7-9 | . | CAGAAGGTKETQYF | TGTGCCGGGGCGGCGGGTGGGACAAAGGAGACCCAGTACTTC
. | TRBJ2-3 | TRBV29-1 | TRBD2 | CSVAGLAGGTDTQYF | TGCAGCGTCGCGGGACTAGCGGGAGGCACAGATACGCAGTATTTT
. | TRBJ1-6 | TRBV7-2 | . | CASSSRRGSDSPLHF | TGTGCCAGCAGCTCGAGGCGGGGGTCGGATTCACCCCTCCACTTT
. | TRBJ2-7 | TRBV19 | TRBD1 | CASSRTGQPYEQYF | TGTGCCAGTAGTAGGACAGGACAACCCTACGAGCAGTACTTC
. | TRBJ1-3 | TRBV29-1 | TRBD1 | CSVETGTGNTIYF | TGCAGCGTTGAGACAGGGACTGGAAACACCATATATTTT